This T cell receptor beta chain stems from a study of a mutant IDH1 vaccine in newly diagnosed glioma. Study-wide context: Patients began vaccination 4-6 weeks after radiotherapy alone, or with temozolomide cycles. The treated group averaged about 41 years old and was about 62% male, around 38% female. Weeks 35 and 47 hosted visits V12 and V13, respectively.

Time point here: week 47, end of study. Mutant IDH1 20-mer peptide, at 300 ug, made up each vaccine dose, with topical imiquimod. Looked up from germline, CDR1 is SGHNT and CDR2 is YYREEE (reference sequence). CDR3 length: 15 amino acids. V was pared by 0 bases and J by 4 bases, with 6 bases of the junction left unmatched. Worth noting for this clone: Its antigen remains unknown.

Using immunoSEQ multiplex PCR, the repertoire was profiled, and TCRdb retains in-frame clones only, with some absent. The sample lists fewer than 45,000 clones; approximately 80% were seen once. This TCR came from a man aged 18-30 years with glioma. Some clones in this sample may be carry-over from other donors' samples. Here the sequenced sample was PBMCs, taken from a glioma patient whose treatment included an IDH1 peptide vaccine. V usage is TRBV5-4 and J usage is TRBJ1-1; 7 positions match TRBD1. The CDR3 here is CASSLGSQGTTEAFF. CDR3 sequence (DNA): TGTGCCAGCAGCTTGGGCTCACAGGGGACCACTGAAGCTTTCTTT.